Shown below are 13 T cell receptor beta chains from a single sample sequenced in a study of cytomegalovirus exposure and HLA in healthy donors. It was with 60 Vbeta and 13 Jbeta primers that the PCR ran. Profiling relied on immunoSEQ multiplex PCR, and the TCRdb table lists in-frame clones only, not all of them. The sample has 200,000 to 250,000 clones; about 80% are singletons. Sample: PBMCs. The receptors stem from a woman aged 40 to 50 in good health and CMV-seronegative.

The CDR3 coding sequence is TGTGCCAGCAGCTCGGAGGGCTATGGCTACACCTTC. Translated, it gives CASSSEGYGYTF. The chain links TRBV7-2 to TRBJ1-2; D is ambiguous. Per the germline V gene, CDR1 is SGHTA and CDR2 is FQGNSA. This CDR3 is built from 12 residues. V was cut by 4 bases and J by 4 bases, with 7 bases left in between.

CDR3 DNA: TGTGCCAGCAGCCCGTTTGGACTAGCCTACGAGCAGTACTTC. Translated: CASSPFGLAYEQYF. The chain carries TRBV7-2 and TRBJ2-7; TRBD2 aligns across 7 bases. This CDR3 is 14 amino acids long. Germline-derived CDR1 and CDR2 are SGHTA and FQGNSA. Trimming cost V 5 bases and J 2 bases; bases outside gene matches: 6.

This clone came up many times. V gene TRBV29-1 combines with J gene TRBJ2-1, with TRBD2 matching 7 bases. The junction had 8 bases not matched to a gene; V was cut back by 6 bases and J by 3 bases. The CDR3 spans 14 residues. From germline, CDR1 is SQVTM and CDR2 ANQGSEA. In DNA form, the CDR3 reads TGCAGCGTCGTGAGGGACTATAACTACAATGAGCAGTTCTTC. It yields the protein CSVVRDYNYNEQFF.

The DNA of the CDR3 is TGTGCCAGCAGACCCGGGACTAGCATGACCGGGGAGCTGTTTTTT. Its translation: CASRPGTSMTGELFF. This rearrangement joins TRBV4-2 to TRBJ2-2, with 9 bases aligning to TRBD2. The CDR3 totals 15 residues. Germline CDR1 reads LGHNA; CDR2 reads YNFKEQ. The J segment lost 5 bases and the V segment lost 6 bases, leaving 7 bases of the junction unmatched.

The chain carries TRBV7-2 and TRBJ2-3; TRBD1 matches at 11 bases. CDR1 is SGHTA and CDR2 is FQGNSA in the germline V gene. The V and J ends lost 4 bases and 1 base, in that order; junction bases with no gene match: 4. This CDR3 spans 16 amino acids. The CDR3 nucleotides read TGTGCCAGCAGCTCCTTGGACAGGGGGCGCACAGATACGCAGTATTTT. Translated: CASSSLDRGRTDTQYF.

The rearrangement links TRBV19 to TRBJ2-7; D is possibly TRBD1 (7 bases). CDR3 length equals 14 residues. V was cut by 4 bases and J by 2 bases, with 12 bases left in between. CDR1 is LNHDA, CDR2 SQIVND, per germline (reference sequence). In DNA, the CDR3 is TGTGCCAGTAGTAGGCAGGGGGGCACCTACGAGCAGTACTTC. Protein sequence: CASSRQGGTYEQYF.

The chain uses TRBV9 and TRBJ1-6, with TRBD1 identical over 8 bases. Trimming at V came to 1 base and at J to 7 bases, leaving 4 bases not matched to a gene. Germline CDR1 SGDLS, CDR2 YYNGEE. The CDR3 has 15 residues. The CDR3 loop is CASSVRTGMNSPLHF. The DNA for the CDR3 is TGTGCCAGCAGCGTAAGGACAGGGATGAATTCACCCCTCCACTTT.

The chain has TRBV4-2 and TRBJ1-5, with 8 positions matching TRBD1. There are 15 residues in the CDR3. Trimming took 6 bases from V and 6 from J; bases not matched to a gene: 10. CDR1 and CDR2 (germline): LGHNA, YNFKEQ. The CDR3 sequence is CASRASPDRVQPQHF. CDR3 DNA: TGTGCCAGCAGGGCAAGCCCGGACAGGGTTCAGCCCCAGCATTTT.

The rearrangement joins TRBV10-3 to TRBJ1-1; no firm D call. This CDR3 is 12 amino acids long. Germline assignment: CDR1 ENHRY and CDR2 SYGVKD. Trimming removed 3 bases from V and 6 bases from J, with 8 bases in between. The chain's CDR3 is CAISEAGAEAFF. In DNA, the CDR3 is TGTGCCATCAGTGAAGCCGGGGCTGAAGCTTTCTTT.

The CDR3 region has the DNA TGCGCCAGCAGCTTACAGGGGGACCCAGAAGCTTTCTTT. Translated, it gives CASSLQGDPEAFF. The J gene is TRBJ1-1, the V gene TRBV5-1, with 8 nucleotides matching TRBD1. The CDR3 runs to 13 residues. Germline CDR1 SGHRS, CDR2 YFSETQ. V trimming: 2 bases; J trimming: 8 bases; junction bases outside the gene matches: 5.

The V and J genes are TRBV29-1 and TRBJ2-2, with 10 bases fitting TRBD2. Germline V gives CDR1 SQVTM, CDR2 ANQGSEA. V shed 4 bases and J 0 bases; nucleotides not matched to a gene: 11. The CDR3 has 18 residues. The CDR3 sequence is CSVGGQAGGRANTGELFF. CDR3 nucleotide sequence: TGCAGCGTTGGGGGCCAAGCGGGGGGGCGTGCGAACACCGGGGAGCTGTTTTTT.

The chain carries TRBV5-4 and TRBJ2-7; 8 bases fit TRBD2. The J segment lost 4 bases and the V segment lost 3 bases, leaving 18 bases of the junction unmatched. The CDR3 is 18 amino acids. The germline V gene encodes CDR1 SGHNT and CDR2 YYREEE (reference sequence). The CDR3 bases are TGTGCCAGCAGCTCAGGAGGGTTCGGGGGGGGCCCTACTTACGAGCAGTACTTC. It translates to CASSSGGFGGGPTYEQYF.

The chain couples TRBV18 to TRBJ1-2; possibly TRBD1 for D (5 bases). Germline V gene data show CDR1 as KGHSH and CDR2 as LQKENI. Trimming left V 3 bases short and J 4 bases short, with 9 bases between. The CDR3 runs 13 residues. The CDR3 here is CASSPDSTYGYTF. The CDR3 DNA is TGTGCCAGCTCACCTGACAGTACCTATGGCTACACCTTC.